Listed below are T cell receptor beta chains from one sample, sequenced in a study of cytomegalovirus exposure and HLA in healthy donors. Here immunoSEQ multiplex PCR was the method, and the copy in TCRdb shows in-frame clones only, minus some. The sample lists approximately 160,000 clones, approximately 85% occurring once. The specimen was PBMCs. These receptors all come from a girl under 18 in good health and CMV-seropositive. Both conserved end residues are part of each CDR3. A D gene is named only where the DNA matches it firmly. Clone size is given for some rows only: seen once, a few or many times, or a class if the clone is expanded.

J gene	V gene	D gene	clone size	CDR3 protein	CDR3 DNA
TRBJ1-4	TRBV5-1	-	-	CASSLMEGVNEKLFF	TGCGCCAGCAGCTTAATGGAAGGGGTTAATGAAAAACTGTTTTTT
TRBJ2-4	TRBV12-5	-	-	CASGLVVWQSAKNIQYF	TGTGCTAGTGGTTTGGTAGTCTGGCAGTCTGCCAAAAACATTCAGTACTTC
TRBJ1-1	TRBV5-1	-	-	CASSLTTNTEAFF	TGCGCCAGCAGCCTTACAACGAACACTGAAGCTTTCTTT
TRBJ1-1	TRBV4-1	-	once	CASSQVRNTEAFF	TGCGCCAGCAGCCAAGTTAGGAACACTGAAGCTTTCTTT
TRBJ1-1	TRBV18	-	few	CASSQQGGATEAFF	TGTGCCAGCTCACAGCAGGGTGGCGCCACTGAAGCTTTCTTT
TRBJ1-5	TRBV30	-	-	CAWSVGSKAQPQHF	TGTGCCTGGAGTGTGGGCAGCAAGGCTCAGCCCCAGCATTTT
TRBJ2-1	TRBV19	TRBD2	few	CASSPLAGGDNEQFF	TGTGCCAGTAGTCCATTAGCGGGGGGGGACAATGAGCAGTTCTTC
TRBJ1-3	TRBV7-9	-	-	CASSLVSTAGTGNTIYF	TGTGCCAGCAGCTTGGTGTCGACAGCGGGCACTGGAAACACCATATATTTT
TRBJ2-5	TRBV27	-	once	CASSLGAGEETQYF	TGTGCCAGCAGTTTAGGGGCAGGGGAAGAGACCCAGTACTTC
TRBJ1-6	TRBV14	-	-	CASSQVRNSPLHF	TGTGCCAGCAGCCAAGTACGGAATTCACCCCTCCACTTT
TRBJ1-4	TRBV7-9	-	-	CASPDSSNEKLFF	TGTGCCAGCCCGGACAGCTCTAATGAAAAACTGTTTTTT
TRBJ2-3	TRBV30	TRBD1	-	CAWSVGTGMTDTQYF	TGTGCCTGGAGTGTAGGGACAGGGATGACAGATACGCAGTATTTT
TRBJ2-4	TRBV19	-	-	CASTNLGADKNIQYF	TGTGCCAGTACCAACTTGGGGGCGGACAAAAACATTCAGTACTTC
TRBJ1-1	TRBV4-2	-	-	CASSQTFPGGTEAFF	TGTGCCAGCAGCCAAACTTTTCCGGGGGGCACTGAAGCTTTCTTT